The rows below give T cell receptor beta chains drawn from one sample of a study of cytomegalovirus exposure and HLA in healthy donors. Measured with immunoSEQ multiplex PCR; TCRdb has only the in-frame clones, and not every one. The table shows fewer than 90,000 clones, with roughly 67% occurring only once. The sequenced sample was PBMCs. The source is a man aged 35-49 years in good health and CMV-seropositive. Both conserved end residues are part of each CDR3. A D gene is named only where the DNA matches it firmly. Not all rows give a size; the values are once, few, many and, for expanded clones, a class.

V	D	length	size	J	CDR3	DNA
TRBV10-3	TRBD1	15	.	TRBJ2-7	CAISESMDRGHEQYF	TGTGCCATCAGTGAGTCCATGGACAGGGGCCACGAGCAGTACTTC
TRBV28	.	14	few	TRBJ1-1	CASSLDSGGGGAFF	TGTGCCAGCAGTTTAGACTCGGGGGGCGGGGGAGCTTTCTTT
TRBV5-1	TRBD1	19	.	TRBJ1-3	CASSSTPGQGPISGNTIYF	TGCGCCAGCAGCTCAACCCCGGGACAGGGCCCGATCTCTGGAAACACCATATATTTT
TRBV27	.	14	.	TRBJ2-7	CASSRAGNSYEQYF	TGTGCCAGCAGTCGGGCGGGGAACTCCTACGAGCAGTACTTC
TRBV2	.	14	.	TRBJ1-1	CASSLAGVSTEAFF	TGTGCCAGCAGTCTCGCAGGGGTTAGTACTGAAGCTTTCTTT
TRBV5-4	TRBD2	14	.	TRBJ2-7	CASSLGTSVLEQYF	TGTGCCAGCAGCTTGGGGACTAGCGTACTCGAGCAGTACTTC
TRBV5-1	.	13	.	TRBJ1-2	CASSRPGLTGYTF	TGCGCCAGCAGCCGGCCGGGACTAACTGGCTACACCTTC
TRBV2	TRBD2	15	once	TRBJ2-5	CASSEFPSGGETQYF	TGTGCCAGCAGTGAATTTCCTAGCGGGGGGGAGACCCAGTACTTC
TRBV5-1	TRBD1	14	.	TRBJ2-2	CASSLTGDTGELFF	TGCGCCAGCAGCTTGACAGGGGACACCGGGGAGCTGTTTTTT
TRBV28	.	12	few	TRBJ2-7	CASSPSSYEQYF	TGTGCCAGCAGTCCCAGTTCCTACGAGCAGTACTTC
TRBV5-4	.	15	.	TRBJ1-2	CASSLPSQANYGYTF	TGTGCCAGCAGCTTGCCTTCTCAGGCGAACTATGGCTACACCTTC
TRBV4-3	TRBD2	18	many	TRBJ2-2	CASSPRLAGGPPGGELFF	TGCGCCAGCAGCCCGCGACTAGCGGGGGGCCCTCCGGGCGGGGAGCTGTTTTTT
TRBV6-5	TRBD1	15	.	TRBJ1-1	CASSYSMTGGMKAFF	TGTGCCAGCAGTTACTCGATGACAGGGGGCATGAAAGCTTTCTTT
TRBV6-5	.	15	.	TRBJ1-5	CASSSQQHPNQPQHF	TGTGCCAGCAGTTCCCAACAGCATCCCAATCAGCCCCAGCATTTT
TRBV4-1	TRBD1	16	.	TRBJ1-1	CASSQDRQGLNTEAFF	TGCGCCAGCAGCCAGGACAGACAGGGATTGAACACTGAAGCTTTCTTT
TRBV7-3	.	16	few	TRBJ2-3	CASSLGRDSSTDTQYF	TGTGCCAGCAGCTTAGGCAGGGACTCTAGCACAGATACGCAGTATTTT
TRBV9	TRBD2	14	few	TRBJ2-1	CASSTSGSGGEQFF	TGTGCCAGCAGCACTAGCGGGAGCGGGGGTGAGCAGTTCTTC
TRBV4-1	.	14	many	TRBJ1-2	CASSQAIIGQIYTF	TGCGCCAGCAGCCAAGCGATTATTGGACAGATCTACACCTTC
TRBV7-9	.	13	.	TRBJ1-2	CASSPEGGRGYTF	TGTGCCAGCAGCCCCGAGGGAGGGAGGGGCTACACCTTC
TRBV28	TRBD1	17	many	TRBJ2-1	CASRGLIGQGPYNEQFF	TGTGCCAGCAGGGGCTTAATAGGACAGGGCCCCTACAATGAGCAGTTCTTC
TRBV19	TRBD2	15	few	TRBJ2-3	CASSYGGGNADTQYF	TGTGCCAGTAGTTACGGCGGGGGGAATGCAGATACGCAGTATTTT
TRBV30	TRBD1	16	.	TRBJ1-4	CAWSVGQGAANEKLFF	TGTGCCTGGAGTGTAGGACAGGGGGCAGCTAATGAAAAACTGTTTTTT
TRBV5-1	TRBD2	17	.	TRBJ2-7	CASSWGLAGASSYEQYF	TGCGCCAGCAGCTGGGGACTAGCGGGGGCCAGCTCCTACGAGCAGTACTTC
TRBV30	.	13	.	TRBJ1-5	CAWSVGSGQPQHF	TGTGCCTGGAGTGTAGGTTCGGGTCAGCCCCAGCATTTT
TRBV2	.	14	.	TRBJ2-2	CASSEALRSGELFF	TGTGCCAGCAGTGAAGCGCTTCGGAGCGGGGAGCTGTTTTTT
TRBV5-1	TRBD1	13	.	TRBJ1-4	CASSTGTVEKLFF	TGCGCCAGCAGCACGGGGACAGTTGAAAAACTGTTTTTT
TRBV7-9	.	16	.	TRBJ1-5	CASSSDRTYSNQPQHF	TGTGCCAGCAGCTCCGACAGGACTTATAGCAATCAGCCCCAGCATTTT
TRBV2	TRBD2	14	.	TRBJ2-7	CASTGGSGSYEQYF	TGTGCCAGCACCGGGGGTAGCGGGAGCTACGAGCAGTACTTC
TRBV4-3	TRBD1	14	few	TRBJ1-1	CASSQVGQGAEAFF	TGCGCCAGCAGCCAAGTGGGACAGGGAGCTGAAGCTTTCTTT
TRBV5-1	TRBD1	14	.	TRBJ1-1	CASSQGDRGTEAFF	TGCGCCAGCAGCCAAGGGGACAGGGGTACTGAAGCTTTCTTT
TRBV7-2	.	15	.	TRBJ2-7	CASSLEGDWRYEQYF	TGTGCCAGCAGCTTAGAGGGGGATTGGCGCTACGAGCAGTACTTC
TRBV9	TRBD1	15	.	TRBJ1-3	CASSATGSSGNTIYF	TGTGCCAGCAGCGCGACAGGGTCCTCTGGAAACACCATATATTTT
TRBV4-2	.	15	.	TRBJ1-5	CASSHVDRQNQPQHF	TGTGCCAGCAGCCACGTCGACAGACAGAATCAGCCCCAGCATTTT
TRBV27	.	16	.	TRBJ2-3	CASSLLAWESTDTQYF	TGTGCCAGCAGTTTATTGGCTTGGGAGAGCACAGATACGCAGTATTTT
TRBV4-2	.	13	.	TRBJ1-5	CASSPPGGQPQHF	TGTGCCAGCAGCCCCCCCGGCGGGCAGCCCCAGCATTTT
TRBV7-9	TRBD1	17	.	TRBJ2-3	CASSFLPGQGRTDTQYF	TGTGCCAGCAGCTTTCTTCCCGGACAGGGTAGGACAGATACGCAGTATTTT
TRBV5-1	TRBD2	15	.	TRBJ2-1	CASSLAGGKYNEQFF	TGCGCCAGCAGCTTGGCGGGGGGGAAGTACAATGAGCAGTTCTTC
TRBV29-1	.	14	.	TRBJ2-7	CSVEVGTDSYEQYF	TGCAGCGTAGAGGTCGGGACTGACTCCTACGAGCAGTACTTC
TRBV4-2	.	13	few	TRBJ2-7	CASSQDHRSEQYF	TGTGCCAGCAGCCAAGATCACAGGTCGGAGCAGTACTTC
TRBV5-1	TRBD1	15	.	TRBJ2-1	CASSSPGGSYNEQFF	TGCGCCAGCAGCTCCCCAGGGGGCTCCTACAATGAGCAGTTCTTC